The 29 T cell receptor beta chains below were found in one sample sequenced in a study of blood T cells in healthy people across ages. Sample-barcoded 5' priming and a J-beta primer mix drove a second PCR of roughly 6 to 12 cycles. TCRdb itself ran the 5' RACE reads through MiXCR, one entry per CDR3 protein. The sample includes 1.5 million to 2 million distinct CDR3 sequences, approximately 28% of them seen just once. Material for sequencing was blood. The receptor source for this set is a woman aged 25 to 39 in good health.

The chain joins TRBV20-1 to TRBJ2-4; D unresolved. Trimming removed 3 bases from V and 3 bases from J, with 12 bases in between. CDR1 is DFQATT and CDR2 is SNEGSKA in the germline V gene (reference sequence). This CDR3 contains 14 residues. CDR3 coding DNA: TGCAGTGCTAGGGGTAGGCAACGCAAAAACATTCAGTACTTC. Translation gives CSARGRQRKNIQYF.

This clonotype was counted many times. This chain joins TRBV6-6 and TRBJ1-2; 7 nucleotides align to TRBD1. V trimming: 4 bases; J trimming: 8 bases; junction bases outside the gene matches: 7. The germline V gene encodes CDR1 MNHNY and CDR2 SVGAGI (reference sequence). CDR3 length: 13 amino acids. The CDR3 DNA sequence: TGTGCCAGCAGTTTTACAGGGGCAGGGGGCTACACCTTC. Protein: CASSFTGAGGYTF.

In the case of this clonotype: This sequence may be a read error, since a much larger clone differs from it by one base. The chain links TRBV3-1 to TRBJ2-5; 9 bases map to TRBD1. This CDR3 is built from 15 residues. The V gene's germline CDR1 is LGHDT and CDR2 YNNKEL (reference sequence). The DNA of the CDR3 is TGTGCCAGCGGCCAGGGGGACAGGGACCAAGAGACCCAGTACTTC. Protein product: CASGQGDRDQETQYF.

V and J are TRBV28 and TRBJ2-5, with 9 bases matching TRBD1. The J call may be in error: the DNA end matches TRBJ2-7 better. Per the germline V gene, CDR1 is MDHEN and CDR2 is SYDVKM. The CDR3 totals 16 residues. CDR3 region: CASSLGTGGFIDEQYF. The CDR3 coding sequence is TGTGCCAGCAGTTTAGGCACAGGGGGCTTTATTGACGAGCAGTACTTC.

Concerning this clonotype: Possible read error: a much larger clone is one base away. This chain connects TRBV11-2 to TRBJ2-1; 9 bases map to TRBD1. The CDR3 totals 15 residues. From germline, CDR1 is SGHAT and CDR2 FQNNGV. V was pared by 6 bases and J by 10 bases, with 13 bases of the junction left unmatched. The CDR3 reads CASRLTGTGNSEQFF. As DNA, the CDR3 is TGTGCCAGCAGATTAACCGGGACAGGGAACTCGGAGCAGTTCTTC.

This chain uses TRBV30 with TRBJ2-6; 9 positions match TRBD1. J lost 2 bases, V lost 7 bases, and 9 bases had no gene match. Per germline, CDR1 GTSNPN and CDR2 SVGIG (reference sequence). This CDR3 has 16 residues. CDR3: CAYRGQGSAGANVLTF. CDR3 sequence (DNA): TGTGCCTACCGAGGACAGGGGAGCGCTGGGGCCAACGTCCTGACTTTC. Full variable domain (missing parts from reference TRBV30 and TRBJ2-6): SQTIHQWPATLVQPVGSPLSLECTVEGTSNPNLYWYRQAAGRGLQLLFYSVGIGQISSEVPQNLSASRPQDRQFILSSKKLLLSDSGFYLCAYRGQGSAGANVLTFGAGSRLTVL.

A few counts support this clonotype. This chain connects TRBV7-2 to TRBJ2-1, with 9 positions matching TRBD2. Germline V lookup: CDR1 SGHTA, CDR2 FQGNSA. After removal of 5 bases from V and 9 bases from J, the junction contained 11 bases not matched to a gene. The CDR3 has 15 residues. CDR3 DNA: TGTGCCAGCAGCCCCATCGGCGGGAGGGGTGGTGAGCAGTTCTTC. Residues: CASSPIGGRGGEQFF.

A word on this clonotype: The junction departs from germline at one end; a sequencing error may be responsible. The chain employs TRBV7-2 and TRBJ1-4; D is uncertain. The germline V gene encodes CDR1 SGHTA and CDR2 FQGNSA. The CDR3 contains 15 residues. The DNA of the CDR3 is TGTGTCAGCAGCCGCGGGGTAACCTCTAATGAAAAACTGTTTTTT. Protein: CVSSRGVTSNEKLFF.

In this sample, this clonotype turned up once. This could be a read error, since a much larger clone is one nucleotide away. In nucleotides, the CDR3 is TGCGCCAGCAGCCCCGGACAGGTGAGCTCCTACGAGCAGTTCTTC. It codes for CASSPGQVSSYEQFF. J is TRBJ2-1 and V is TRBV5-1, with 7 bases identical to TRBD1. J lost 10 bases, V lost 4 bases, and 14 bases had no gene match. Germline loops: CDR1 SGHRS, CDR2 YFSETQ. The CDR3 loop spans 15 amino acids.

The chain combines TRBV5-1 with TRBJ1-1, with D perhaps matching TRBD1 (6 bases). The CDR3 spans 15 residues. In germline, CDR1 is SGHRS, CDR2 YFSETQ. The V end lost 6 bases, the J end lost 3 bases, and 18 bases lay between the germline ends. For the CDR3, the DNA is TGCGCCAGCACCAAGACAGGTCAGCAGGACACTGAAGCTTTCTTT. Translated, it gives CASTKTGQQDTEAFF.

This clonotype has just a few counts. The gene calls are TRBV19 and TRBJ2-6; a weak D match, TRBD1 (5 bases). Trimming took off 7 bases at V and 2 bases at J, with 12 bases between the two ends. The length of the CDR3 is 15 residues. Per germline, CDR1 LNHDA and CDR2 SQIVND (reference sequence). CDR3 coding DNA: TGTGCCAGTACCCCCAGGGCGGCTGGGGCCAACGTCCTGACTTTC. Its protein is CASTPRAAGANVLTF.

This chain links TRBV5-1 with TRBJ2-1; 12 nucleotides agree with TRBD2. Germline values: CDR1 SGHRS, CDR2 YFSETQ. Trimming took 3 bases from V and 8 from J; bases not matched to a gene: 15. There are 18 residues in the CDR3. CDR3 protein: CASSSPLLLAGGQDEQFF. The CDR3 DNA is TGCGCCAGCAGCTCACCTCTTTTACTAGCGGGGGGCCAGGATGAGCAGTTCTTC.

DNA for the CDR3: TGCAGTGCTGGGTTAAGCGGGAGGGCCTGGAATGAGCAGTTCTTC. It codes for CSAGLSGRAWNEQFF. V and J are TRBV20-1 and TRBJ2-1; TRBD2 matches at 10 bases. Per germline, CDR1 DFQATT and CDR2 SNEGSKA (reference sequence). This CDR3 has 15 amino acids. V shed 5 bases and J 7 bases; nucleotides not matched to a gene: 11.

The table lists this clonotype with a few counts. The V call is TRBV29-1, the J call TRBJ1-2; the D gene is possibly TRBD1 (5 bases). This CDR3 region has 12 residues. The germline V gene encodes CDR1 SQVTM and CDR2 ANQGSEA. V shed 5 bases and J shed 8 bases, with 15 bases lying between them. As DNA, the CDR3 is TGCAGCGTTACGGGGACGGCTGACGGCTACACCTTC. Translated: CSVTGTADGYTF.

The V and J genes are TRBV7-9 and TRBJ2-1, with TRBD2 matching over 8 bases. The CDR3 extends over 14 amino acids. The germline V gene has CDR1 SEHNR and CDR2 FQNEAQ (reference sequence). J was trimmed by 7 bases and V by 5 bases; bases with no gene match: 7. The CDR3 protein is CASSRSTSANEQFF. The DNA for the CDR3 is TGTGCCAGCAGCAGATCGACTAGCGCAAATGAGCAGTTCTTC.

V and J are TRBV5-1 and TRBJ2-5; D uncertain. Germline values: CDR1 SGHRS, CDR2 YFSETQ. The CDR3 loop spans 14 amino acids. The V and J ends lost 3 bases and 11 bases respectively, with 20 bases between them. The chain's CDR3 is CASSSWIGYNEQYF. As DNA, the CDR3 is TGCGCCAGCAGCTCGTGGATAGGCTACAATGAGCAGTACTTC.

The genes are TRBV9 and TRBJ1-2, with D tentatively TRBD1 (6 bases). From germline, CDR1 is SGDLS and CDR2 YYNGEE. This CDR3 spans 14 amino acids. The germline V and J ends were trimmed by 5 bases and 8 bases, with 19 bases remaining between them. The CDR3 DNA reads TGTGCCAGCAGTGTCGAATCCAGGGGAACCGGCTACACCTTC. The encoded protein is CASSVESRGTGYTF.

This clonotype has at least ten counts. The chain employs TRBV9 and TRBJ1-2; D call uncertain. The V gene lost 6 bases and the J gene lost 0 bases, with 15 bases spanning the gap. This CDR3 spans 15 amino acids. The V gene's germline CDR1 is SGDLS and CDR2 YYNGEE. Here the CDR3 DNA reads TGTGCCAGCACCCCCCCCGAGGGATCTAACTATGGCTACACCTTC. It specifies CASTPPEGSNYGYTF.

The V call is TRBV20-1, the J call TRBJ2-1; D tentatively fits TRBD1 or TRBD2 (5 bases each). The CDR3 covers 15 residues. Looked up from germline, CDR1 is DFQATT and CDR2 is SNEGSKA (reference sequence). V was clipped by 0 bases and J by 5 bases, with 14 bases between them. As DNA, the CDR3 is TGCAGTGCTAGAGAGGGGACGTTGGCTAACAATGAGCAGTTCTTC. This encodes CSAREGTLANNEQFF.

The chain is built from TRBV20-1 and TRBJ2-7; D is tentatively TRBD1 or TRBD2 (5 bases each). The CDR3 runs to 14 residues. CDR1 is DFQATT, CDR2 SNEGSKA, per germline (reference sequence). V shed 6 bases and J shed 2 bases, with 17 bases lying between them. This CDR3 is CSASIRGGTYEQYF. In DNA, the CDR3 is TGCAGTGCCTCAATACGGGGCGGTACCTACGAGCAGTACTTC.

This chain links TRBV3-1 with TRBJ1-2; TRBD1 matches 11 bases. After removal of 7 bases from V and 9 bases from J, the junction contained 7 bases not matched to a gene. CDR1 and CDR2 (germline): LGHDT, YNNKEL (reference sequence). The length of the CDR3 is 13 residues. The CDR3 coding sequence is TGTGCCAGCACCTGGACAGGGGGCGATCGCTACACCTTC. Encoded protein: CASTWTGGDRYTF.

The chain employs TRBV4-3 and TRBJ2-3; D gene ambiguous. The CDR3 has 15 amino acids. Germline V gene sequence: CDR1 LGHNA, CDR2 YSLEER. V dropped 0 bases and J dropped 4 bases, with 11 bases sitting between them. The CDR3 region has the DNA TGCGCCAGCAGCCAAGACCCTGGCGGCCCAGATACGCAGTATTTT. This encodes CASSQDPGGPDTQYF.

The genes are TRBV5-1 and TRBJ2-6; D not certain. Germline CDR1 and CDR2: SGHRS and YFSETQ. CDR3 size: 15 residues. V lost 1 base, J lost 1 base, and 6 bases lay in between. The CDR3 loop reads CASSLSRSGANVLTF. CDR3 sequence (DNA): TGCGCCAGCAGCTTGAGCCGGTCTGGGGCCAACGTCCTGACTTTC.

This clonotype appeared a few times. V and J are TRBV30 and TRBJ2-1; TRBD2 aligns across 14 bases. Unmatched junction bases numbered 5, after V lost 4 bases and J lost 6 bases. The CDR3 runs 15 residues. From germline, CDR1 is GTSNPN and CDR2 SVGIG (reference sequence). The CDR3 spells CAWTGLAGVGNEQFF. The CDR3 nucleotides are TGTGCCTGGACGGGACTAGCGGGAGTAGGCAATGAGCAGTTCTTC.

The genes are TRBV29-1 and TRBJ2-5; 10 bases are shared with TRBD1. The germline CDR1 and CDR2 sequences are SQVTM and ANQGSEA. V shed 5 bases and J 11 bases; nucleotides not matched to a gene: 20. This CDR3 comprises 16 residues. CDR3 coding DNA: TGCAGCGTTACCCCCCGGGACAGGGGAAGATACAATGAGCAGTACTTC. This sequence encodes CSVTPRDRGRYNEQYF.

J is TRBJ2-5 and V is TRBV30; D remains ambiguous. Germline V CDR1 and CDR2: GTSNPN, SVGIG (reference sequence). This CDR3 has 14 residues. V was pared by 3 bases and J by 5 bases, with 16 bases between. CDR3: CAWSPLARPETQYF. As DNA, the CDR3 is TGTGCCTGGAGCCCCCTCGCCAGGCCGGAGACCCAGTACTTC.

This clonotype was observed a few times. This sequence joins TRBV10-3 and TRBJ2-7, with 13 bases fitting TRBD2. The CDR3 runs to 15 residues. J gave up 4 bases and V 5 bases, and 5 bases lay outside the gene matches. Germline V gene sequence: CDR1 ENHRY, CDR2 SYGVKD. Here the CDR3 DNA reads TGTGCCATCAGTTATGGGACTAGCGGGACGTACGAGCAGTACTTC. Translating gives CAISYGTSGTYEQYF.

V usage is TRBV7-2 and J usage is TRBJ2-5, with TRBD2 matching over 7 bases. The V gene end was trimmed by 5 bases and the J gene end by 2 bases; junction bases not matched to a gene: 14. The CDR3 totals 17 residues. From germline, CDR1 is SGHTA and CDR2 FQGNSA. CDR3 nucleotides: TGTGCCAGCAGCGAAGGTGGGGCTAGCGGCTTACAAGAGACCCAGTACTTC. It yields the protein CASSEGGASGLQETQYF.

The chain links TRBV6-6 to TRBJ2-3; TRBD2 matches at 12 bases. Per the germline V gene, CDR1 is MNHNY and CDR2 is SVGAGI (reference sequence). Trimming took 6 bases from V and 4 from J; bases not matched to a gene: 11. The CDR3 runs to 17 residues. The CDR3 DNA sequence: TGTGCCAGCAGCTATGGACTAGCGGGGATTAGGGCAGATACGCAGTATTTT. Its protein product is CASSYGLAGIRADTQYF.